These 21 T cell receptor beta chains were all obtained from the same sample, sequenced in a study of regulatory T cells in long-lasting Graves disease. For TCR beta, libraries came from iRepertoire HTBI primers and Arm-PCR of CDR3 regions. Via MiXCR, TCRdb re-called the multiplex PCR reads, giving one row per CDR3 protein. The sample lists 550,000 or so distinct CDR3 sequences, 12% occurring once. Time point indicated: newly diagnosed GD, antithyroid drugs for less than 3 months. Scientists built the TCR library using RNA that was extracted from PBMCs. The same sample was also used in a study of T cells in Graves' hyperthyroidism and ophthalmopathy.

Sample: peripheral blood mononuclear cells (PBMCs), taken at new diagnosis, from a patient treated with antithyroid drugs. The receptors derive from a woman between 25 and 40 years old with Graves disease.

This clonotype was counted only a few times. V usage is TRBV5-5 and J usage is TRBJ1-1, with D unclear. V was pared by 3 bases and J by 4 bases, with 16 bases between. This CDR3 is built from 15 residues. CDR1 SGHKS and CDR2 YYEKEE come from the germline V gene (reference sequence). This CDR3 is CASSSPLERSTEAFF. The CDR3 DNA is TGTGCCAGCAGCTCGCCTCTAGAACGGAGCACTGAAGCTTTCTTT.

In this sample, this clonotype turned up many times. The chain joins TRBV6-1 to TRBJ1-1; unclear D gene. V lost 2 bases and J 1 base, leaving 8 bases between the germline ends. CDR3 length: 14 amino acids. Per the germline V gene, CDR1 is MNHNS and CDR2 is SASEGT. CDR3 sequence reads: CASSEQAGNTEAFF. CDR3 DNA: TGTGCCAGCAGTGAACAGGCGGGGAACACTGAAGCTTTCTTT.

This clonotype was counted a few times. Here the CDR3 DNA reads TGTGCCAGCAGCTCAGGACGGATCTTGGATACGCAGTATTTT. Translating it yields CASSSGRILDTQYF. The chain couples TRBV7-2 to TRBJ2-3; D is ambiguous. This CDR3 region has 14 residues. Germline CDR1 reads SGHTA; CDR2 reads FQGNSA. Trimming took off 4 bases at V and 6 bases at J, with 14 bases between the two ends.

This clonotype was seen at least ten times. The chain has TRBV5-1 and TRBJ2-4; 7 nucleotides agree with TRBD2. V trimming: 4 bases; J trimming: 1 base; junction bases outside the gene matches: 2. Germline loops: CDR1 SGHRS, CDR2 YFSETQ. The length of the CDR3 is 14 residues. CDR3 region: CASSMGGAKNIQYF. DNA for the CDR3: TGCGCCAGCAGCATGGGGGGGGCCAAAAACATTCAGTACTTC.

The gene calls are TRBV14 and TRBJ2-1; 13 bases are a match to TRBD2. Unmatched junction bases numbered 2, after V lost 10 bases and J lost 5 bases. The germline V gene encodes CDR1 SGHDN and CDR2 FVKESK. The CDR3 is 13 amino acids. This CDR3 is CATGLAGDNEQFF. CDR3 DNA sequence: TGTGCCACCGGACTAGCGGGAGACAATGAGCAGTTCTTC.

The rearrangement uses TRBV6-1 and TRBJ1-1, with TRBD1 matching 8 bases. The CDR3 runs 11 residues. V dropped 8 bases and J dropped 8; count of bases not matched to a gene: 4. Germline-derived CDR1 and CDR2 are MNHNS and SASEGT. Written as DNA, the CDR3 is TGTGCCAGCCTGAGACAGGGGGAAGCTTTCTTT. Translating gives CASLRQGEAFF.

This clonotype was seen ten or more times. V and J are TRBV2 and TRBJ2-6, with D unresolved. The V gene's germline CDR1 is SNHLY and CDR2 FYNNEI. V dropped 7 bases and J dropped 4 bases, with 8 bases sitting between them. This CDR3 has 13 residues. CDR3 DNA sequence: TGTGCCAGCACCATTCGGGGGGCCAACGTCCTGACTTTC. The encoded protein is CASTIRGANVLTF. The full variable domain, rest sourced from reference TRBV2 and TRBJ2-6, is EPEVTQTPSHQVTQMGQEVILRCVPISNHLYFYWYRQILGQKVEFLVSFYNNEISEKSEIFDDQFSVERPDGSNFTLKIRSTKLEDSAMYFCASTIRGANVLTFGAGSRLTVL.

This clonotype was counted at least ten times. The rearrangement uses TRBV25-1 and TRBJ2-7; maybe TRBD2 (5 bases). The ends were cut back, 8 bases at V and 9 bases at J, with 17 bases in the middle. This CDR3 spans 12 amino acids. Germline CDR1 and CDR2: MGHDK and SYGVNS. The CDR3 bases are TGTGCCAGCCTCTCCGGGGAATTGGTGCAGTACTTC. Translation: CASLSGELVQYF.

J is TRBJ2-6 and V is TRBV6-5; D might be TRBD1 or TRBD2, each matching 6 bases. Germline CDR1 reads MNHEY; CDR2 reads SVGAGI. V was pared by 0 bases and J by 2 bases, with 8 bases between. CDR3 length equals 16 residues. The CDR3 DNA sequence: TGTGCCAGCAGTTACTCAGGGGGGACTGGGGCCAACGTCCTGACTTTC. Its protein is CASSYSGGTGANVLTF.

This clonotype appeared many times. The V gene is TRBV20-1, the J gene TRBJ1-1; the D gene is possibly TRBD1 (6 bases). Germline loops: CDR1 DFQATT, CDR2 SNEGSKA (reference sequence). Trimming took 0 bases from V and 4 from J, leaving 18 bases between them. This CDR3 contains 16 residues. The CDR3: CSARDPNRARGTEAFF. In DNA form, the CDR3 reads TGCAGTGCTAGAGATCCAAACAGGGCCAGGGGCACTGAAGCTTTCTTT.

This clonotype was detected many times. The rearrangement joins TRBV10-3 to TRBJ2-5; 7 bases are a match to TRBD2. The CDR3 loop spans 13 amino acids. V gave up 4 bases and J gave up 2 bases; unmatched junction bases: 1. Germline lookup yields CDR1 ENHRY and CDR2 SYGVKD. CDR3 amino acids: CAISGAGQETQYF. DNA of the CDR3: TGTGCCATCAGTGGAGCGGGGCAAGAGACCCAGTACTTC.

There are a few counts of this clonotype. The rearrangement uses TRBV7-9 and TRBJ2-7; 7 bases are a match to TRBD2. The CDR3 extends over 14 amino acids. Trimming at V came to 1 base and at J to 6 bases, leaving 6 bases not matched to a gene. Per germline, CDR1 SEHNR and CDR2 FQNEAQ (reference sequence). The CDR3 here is CASSLDAGVPEQYF. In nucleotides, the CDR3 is TGTGCCAGCAGCTTAGATGCGGGAGTACCCGAGCAGTACTTC.

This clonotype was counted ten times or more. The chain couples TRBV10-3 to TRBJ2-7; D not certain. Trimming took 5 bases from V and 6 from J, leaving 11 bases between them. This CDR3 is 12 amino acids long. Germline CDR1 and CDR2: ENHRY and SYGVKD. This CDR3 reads CAISPSILEQYF. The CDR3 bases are TGTGCCATCAGTCCGAGCATTCTCGAGCAGTACTTC.

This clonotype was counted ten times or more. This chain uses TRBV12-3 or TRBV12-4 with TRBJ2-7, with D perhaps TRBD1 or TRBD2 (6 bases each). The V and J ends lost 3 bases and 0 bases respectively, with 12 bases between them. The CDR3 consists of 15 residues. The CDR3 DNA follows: TGTGCCAGCAGTTTGCAAGGGGGGAGCTCCTACGAGCAGTACTTC. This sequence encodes CASSLQGGSSYEQYF.

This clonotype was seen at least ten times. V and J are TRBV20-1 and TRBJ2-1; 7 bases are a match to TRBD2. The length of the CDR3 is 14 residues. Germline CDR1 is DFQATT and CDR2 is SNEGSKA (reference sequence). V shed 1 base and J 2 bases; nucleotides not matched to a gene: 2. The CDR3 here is CSARAGGAYNEQFF. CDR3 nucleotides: TGCAGTGCTAGAGCGGGAGGAGCCTACAATGAGCAGTTCTTC.

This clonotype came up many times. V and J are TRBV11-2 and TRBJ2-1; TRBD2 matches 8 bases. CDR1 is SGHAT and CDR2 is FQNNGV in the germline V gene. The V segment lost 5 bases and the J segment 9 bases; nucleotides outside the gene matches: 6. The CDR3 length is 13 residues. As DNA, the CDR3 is TGTGCCAGCAGCCCGAGACGGGGGGGTGAGCAGTTCTTC. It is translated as CASSPRRGGEQFF. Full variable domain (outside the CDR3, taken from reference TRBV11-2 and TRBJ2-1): EAGVAQSPRYKIIEKRQSVAFWCNPISGHATLYWYQQILGQGPKLLIQFQNNGVVDDSQLPKDRFSAERLKGVDSTLKIQPAKLEDSAVYLCASSPRRGGEQFFGPGTRLTVL.

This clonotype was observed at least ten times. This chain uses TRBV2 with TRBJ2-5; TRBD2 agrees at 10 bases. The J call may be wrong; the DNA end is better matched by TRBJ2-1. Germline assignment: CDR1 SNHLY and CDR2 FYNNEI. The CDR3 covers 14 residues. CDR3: CASSEWASGSEQFF. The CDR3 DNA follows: TGTGCCAGCAGTGAGTGGGCTAGCGGGAGTGAGCAGTTCTTC.

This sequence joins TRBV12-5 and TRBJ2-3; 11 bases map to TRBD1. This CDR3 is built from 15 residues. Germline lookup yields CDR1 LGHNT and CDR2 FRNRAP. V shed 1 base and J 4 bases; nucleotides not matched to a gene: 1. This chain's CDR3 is CASGLGTGGADTQYF. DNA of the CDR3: TGTGCTAGTGGTTTGGGGACAGGGGGCGCAGATACGCAGTATTTT.

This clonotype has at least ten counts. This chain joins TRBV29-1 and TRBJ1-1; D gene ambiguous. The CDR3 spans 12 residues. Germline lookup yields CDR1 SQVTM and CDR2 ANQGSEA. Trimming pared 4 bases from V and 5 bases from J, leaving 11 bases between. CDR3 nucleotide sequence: TGCAGCGTTGGGGCGCAAGGGACTGAAGCTTTCTTT. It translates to CSVGAQGTEAFF. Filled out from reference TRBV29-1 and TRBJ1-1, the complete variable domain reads SAVISQKPSRDICQRGTSLTIQCQVDSQVTMMFWYRQQPGQSLTLIATANQGSEATYESGFVIDKFPISRPNLTFSTLTVSNMSPEDSSIYLCSVGAQGTEAFFGQGTRLTVV.

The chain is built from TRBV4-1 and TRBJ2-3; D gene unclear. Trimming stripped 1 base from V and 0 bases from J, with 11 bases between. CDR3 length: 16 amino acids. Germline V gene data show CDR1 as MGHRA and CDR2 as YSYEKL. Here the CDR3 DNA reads TGCGCCAGCAGCCAAGGTGTAATCGTTAGCACAGATACGCAGTATTTT. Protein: CASSQGVIVSTDTQYF.

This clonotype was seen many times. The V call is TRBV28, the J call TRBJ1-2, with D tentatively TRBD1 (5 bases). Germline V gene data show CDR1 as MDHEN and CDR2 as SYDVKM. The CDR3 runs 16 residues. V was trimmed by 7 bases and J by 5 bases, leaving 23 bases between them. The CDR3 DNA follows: TGTGCCAGCATCCCGGCCGGGGAACTCGAGGGGTATGGCTACACCTTC. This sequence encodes CASIPAGELEGYGYTF.